A single sample is the source of the 9 T cell receptor beta chains below, sequenced in a study of T cells in Graves' hyperthyroidism and ophthalmopathy. Using RNA transcripts as the source, TCR beta CDR3 regions were amplified. HTBI primers were the set used in a first-round RT-PCR of the TCR CDR3. TCRdb analysed the multiplex PCR reads with MiXCR anew, one entry per CDR3 protein. The top ten clones hold around 16% of a sample with about 350,000 distinct CDR3 sequences, 18% of them seen once. The material sequenced was blood. The receptors originated from a middle-aged woman with Graves' ophthalmopathy.

The table lists this clonotype with many counts. This chain joins TRBV3-1 and TRBJ2-7; TRBD1 matches 9 bases. The trim removed 4 bases at V and 3 bases at J, leaving 7 bases unmatched. Germline loops: CDR1 LGHDT, CDR2 YNNKEL (reference sequence). CDR3 length equals 15 residues. CDR3 residues: CASSLLPGQGYEQYF. In nucleotides, the CDR3 is TGTGCCAGCAGCCTCCTCCCGGGACAGGGCTACGAGCAGTACTTC.

This clonotype was seen ten or more times. The chain joins TRBV19 to TRBJ2-4, with TRBD1 as a possible D gene (6 bases). This CDR3 has 15 residues. Germline lookup yields CDR1 LNHDA and CDR2 SQIVND (reference sequence). The V end lost 6 bases, the J end lost 2 bases, and 14 bases lay between the germline ends. As DNA, the CDR3 is TGTGCCAGTAGGCCACGACAGGTTACCAAAAACATTCAGTACTTC. Translated: CASRPRQVTKNIQYF.

As regards this clonotype: One junction end disagrees with the germline gene, perhaps due to a read error. This sequence joins TRBV15 and TRBJ2-7; D remains unclear. Germline CDR1 reads LNHNV; CDR2 reads YYDKDF (reference sequence). CDR3 length: 14 amino acids. CDR3 loop: CATSSVGSLYEQCF. The CDR3 nucleotides read TGTGCCACCAGCAGTGTGGGATCCTTATACGAGCAGTGCTTC.

This clonotype has a count of ten or more. CDR3 coding DNA: TGTGCCAGCAGACAAGGGGGGTTCTACGAGCAGTACTTC. Translation: CASRQGGFYEQYF. The chain carries TRBV12-3 or TRBV12-4 and TRBJ2-7; D may be TRBD1 or TRBD2 (6 bases each). V was shortened by 6 bases and J by 3 bases, with 12 bases between the two germline ends. The CDR3 sequence is 13 residues long.

Many counts were recorded for this clonotype. The chain recombines TRBV6-5 with TRBJ2-7; 12 nucleotides match TRBD2. V was pared by 5 bases and J by 0 bases, with 17 bases of the junction left unmatched. Per germline, CDR1 MNHEY and CDR2 SVGAGI. The CDR3 sequence is 20 residues long. The CDR3: CASSQPRGLAGRSLSYEQYF. The CDR3 bases are TGTGCCAGCAGTCAGCCCCGAGGACTAGCGGGAAGGTCCCTCTCCTACGAGCAGTACTTC.

At least ten counts were recorded for this clonotype. The V call is TRBV20-1, the J call TRBJ2-4; no firm D call. Per the germline V gene, CDR1 is DFQATT and CDR2 is SNEGSKA (reference sequence). The CDR3 length is 13 residues. V lost 4 bases and J lost 0, with 7 bases in between. This CDR3 is CSAKAVAKNIQYF. The CDR3 coding sequence is TGCAGTGCTAAGGCCGTAGCCAAAAACATTCAGTACTTC.

This clonotype was seen ten or more times. The J gene is TRBJ2-2, the V gene TRBV7-8; 8 bases align to TRBD2. With V trimmed by 2 bases and J by 6 bases, 11 bases remained unmatched. The germline CDR1 and CDR2 sequences are SGHVS and FQNEAQ. The CDR3 extends over 17 amino acids. For the CDR3, the DNA is TGTGCCAGCAGCTTAACTAGCGGCCGCTTACACGCCGGGGAGCTGTTTTTT. Translation gives CASSLTSGRLHAGELFF.

This clonotype was counted many times. The rearrangement links TRBV6-5 to TRBJ2-7, with TRBD2 identical over 12 bases. This CDR3 contains 16 residues. V was pared by 2 bases and J by 4 bases, with 6 bases of the junction left unmatched. CDR1 MNHEY and CDR2 SVGAGI come from the germline V gene. The CDR3: CASSYQLAGGPYEQYF. CDR3 sequence (DNA): TGTGCCAGCAGTTACCAGCTAGCGGGAGGGCCTTACGAGCAGTACTTC.

V gene TRBV7-2 combines with J gene TRBJ2-7, with a possible D match to TRBD1 (6 bases). This CDR3 contains 14 residues. V dropped 5 bases and J dropped 2 bases, with 13 bases sitting between them. From germline, CDR1 is SGHTA and CDR2 FQGNSA. CDR3 in amino acids: CASSPDSLTYEQYF. CDR3 DNA sequence: TGTGCCAGCAGCCCGGACAGTCTCACCTACGAGCAGTACTTC.